These T cell receptor beta chains were read from a single sample in a study of blood T cell repertoires in COVID-19. Profiling relied on immunoSEQ multiplex PCR, and the TCRdb table lists in-frame clones only, not all of them. This table has fewer than 350,000 clones, roughly 85% appearing once. The sample was PBMCs or T cells enriched from blood (not recorded which). The receptor source for this set is a woman aged 45-60 years who had recovered from COVID-19. CDR3s include the opening cysteine and the closing phenylalanine or tryptophan. Each record gives: CDR3 protein, CDR3 DNA, J gene, clone size, D gene, CDR3 length, V gene. The D gene is left open where the match is weak. A row's size may be missing; if present it is once, few, many or a size class.

CDR3 protein: CASSLDVQGRQYF
CDR3 DNA: TGTGCCAGCAGCTTGGATGTACAGGGCAGACAGTACTTC
J gene: TRBJ2-7
clone size: -
D gene: -
CDR3 length: 13
V gene: TRBV7-6

CDR3 protein: CASSYRGYNEKLFF
CDR3 DNA: TGTGCCAGCAGTTACAGGGGTTATAATGAAAAACTGTTTTTT
J gene: TRBJ1-4
clone size: -
D gene: TRBD1
CDR3 length: 14
V gene: TRBV2

CDR3 protein: CASRPLGTGVETQYF
CDR3 DNA: TGTGCCAGCAGACCCTTGGGGACAGGGGTCGAGACCCAGTACTTC
J gene: TRBJ2-5
clone size: -
D gene: TRBD1
CDR3 length: 15
V gene: TRBV28

CDR3 protein: CASSERGQPTTSGANVLTF
CDR3 DNA: TGTGCCAGCAGCGAACGCGGACAGCCGACGACCTCTGGGGCCAACGTCCTGACTTTC
J gene: TRBJ2-6
clone size: -
D gene: -
CDR3 length: 19
V gene: TRBV9

CDR3 protein: CASSAGQGRETQYF
CDR3 DNA: TGCGCCAGCAGCGCGGGACAGGGAAGAGAGACCCAGTACTTC
J gene: TRBJ2-5
clone size: -
D gene: TRBD1
CDR3 length: 14
V gene: TRBV5-1

CDR3 protein: CASSEARNRGNQPQHF
CDR3 DNA: TGTGCCAGCAGTGAAGCACGGAACAGGGGGAATCAGCCCCAGCATTTT
J gene: TRBJ1-5
clone size: once
D gene: TRBD1
CDR3 length: 16
V gene: TRBV2

CDR3 protein: CASSLTGTVQETQYF
CDR3 DNA: TGTGCCAGCAGCTTAACTGGGACAGTCCAAGAGACCCAGTACTTC
J gene: TRBJ2-5
clone size: -
D gene: TRBD1
CDR3 length: 15
V gene: TRBV7-9

CDR3 protein: CASSYGAGRYTF
CDR3 DNA: TGTGCCAGCAGTTACGGAGCAGGGCGCTACACCTTC
J gene: TRBJ1-2
clone size: once
D gene: -
CDR3 length: 12
V gene: TRBV6-5

CDR3 protein: CASSLGLNTIYF
CDR3 DNA: TGTGCCAGCAGCTTAGGTCTAAACACCATATATTTT
J gene: TRBJ1-3
clone size: -
D gene: -
CDR3 length: 12
V gene: TRBV7-6

CDR3 protein: CASGPLSGEDYNEQFF
CDR3 DNA: TGTGCCAGCGGCCCGCTTAGCGGGGAAGACTACAATGAGCAGTTCTTC
J gene: TRBJ2-1
clone size: -
D gene: TRBD2
CDR3 length: 16
V gene: TRBV7-9

CDR3 protein: CASSPTGVRETQYF
CDR3 DNA: TGTGCCAGCAGTCCGACAGGGGTCCGCGAGACCCAGTACTTC
J gene: TRBJ2-5
clone size: -
D gene: TRBD1
CDR3 length: 14
V gene: TRBV28

CDR3 protein: CASSLAAGWDSPLHF
CDR3 DNA: TGTGCCAGCAGCTTAGCGGCGGGCTGGGATTCACCCCTCCACTTT
J gene: TRBJ1-6
clone size: -
D gene: -
CDR3 length: 15
V gene: TRBV7-2

CDR3 protein: CASSSGEGQPQHF
CDR3 DNA: TGTGCCAGCAGTTCAGGGGAGGGTCAGCCCCAGCATTTT
J gene: TRBJ1-5
clone size: -
D gene: -
CDR3 length: 13
V gene: TRBV11-2

CDR3 protein: CAHRQEIFNYGYTF
CDR3 DNA: TGTGCCCACAGGCAGGAGATCTTTAACTATGGCTACACCTTC
J gene: TRBJ1-2
clone size: once
D gene: -
CDR3 length: 14
V gene: TRBV18

CDR3 protein: CASSLGTDTEAFF
CDR3 DNA: TGTGCCAGCAGCCTTGGGACAGACACTGAAGCTTTCTTT
J gene: TRBJ1-1
clone size: -
D gene: TRBD1
CDR3 length: 13
V gene: TRBV11-2

CDR3 protein: CASSVQYNEQFF
CDR3 DNA: TGTGCCAGTAGTGTACAATACAATGAGCAGTTCTTC
J gene: TRBJ2-1
clone size: -
D gene: -
CDR3 length: 12
V gene: TRBV19

CDR3 protein: CASSMTGEFNYGYTF
CDR3 DNA: TGTGCCAGCAGCATGACTGGAGAGTTTAACTATGGCTACACCTTC
J gene: TRBJ1-2
clone size: -
D gene: -
CDR3 length: 15
V gene: TRBV21-1

CDR3 protein: CASSVAGTGAYEQYF
CDR3 DNA: TGTGCCAGCAGCGTAGCAGGGACAGGGGCTTACGAGCAGTACTTC
J gene: TRBJ2-7
clone size: -
D gene: TRBD1
CDR3 length: 15
V gene: TRBV9

CDR3 protein: CASSKFGGALHGYTF
CDR3 DNA: TGTGCCAGCAGCAAGTTCGGGGGGGCGCTCCATGGCTACACCTTC
J gene: TRBJ1-2
clone size: -
D gene: -
CDR3 length: 15
V gene: TRBV3-1/TRBV3-2

CDR3 protein: CASSPRTSGGGDTQYF
CDR3 DNA: TGTGCCAGCAGCCCCCGGACTAGCGGGGGGGGAGATACGCAGTATTTT
J gene: TRBJ2-3
clone size: few
D gene: TRBD2
CDR3 length: 16
V gene: TRBV11-2

CDR3 protein: CASSEASGGRDTQYF
CDR3 DNA: TGCGCCAGCAGTGAGGCTAGCGGGGGTAGAGATACGCAGTATTTT
J gene: TRBJ2-3
clone size: -
D gene: TRBD2
CDR3 length: 15
V gene: TRBV10-1

CDR3 protein: CASPGQANNTEAFF
CDR3 DNA: TGTGCCAGTCCCGGACAGGCTAACAACACTGAAGCTTTCTTT
J gene: TRBJ1-1
clone size: -
D gene: TRBD1
CDR3 length: 14
V gene: TRBV28

CDR3 protein: CSATLGSEQYF
CDR3 DNA: TGCAGTGCTACTTTGGGGAGCGAGCAGTACTTC
J gene: TRBJ2-7
clone size: -
D gene: -
CDR3 length: 11
V gene: TRBV20-1

CDR3 protein: CASKRDRGPGNTIYF
CDR3 DNA: TGCGCCAGCAAAAGGGACAGGGGGCCTGGAAACACCATATATTTT
J gene: TRBJ1-3
clone size: -
D gene: TRBD1
CDR3 length: 15
V gene: TRBV5-1

CDR3 protein: CASSPKRSTYNEQFF
CDR3 DNA: TGTGCCAGCAGCCCCAAGCGATCAACTTACAATGAGCAGTTCTTC
J gene: TRBJ2-1
clone size: -
D gene: -
CDR3 length: 15
V gene: TRBV14

CDR3 protein: CASSLWERPWGAQYF
CDR3 DNA: TGTGCCAGCAGCTTATGGGAGCGCCCATGGGGGGCCCAGTACTTC
J gene: TRBJ2-5
clone size: -
D gene: -
CDR3 length: 15
V gene: TRBV7-9

CDR3 protein: CASKLAGGTDTQYF
CDR3 DNA: TGTGCCAGTAAACTAGCGGGAGGTACAGATACGCAGTATTTT
J gene: TRBJ2-3
clone size: -
D gene: TRBD2
CDR3 length: 14
V gene: TRBV25-1